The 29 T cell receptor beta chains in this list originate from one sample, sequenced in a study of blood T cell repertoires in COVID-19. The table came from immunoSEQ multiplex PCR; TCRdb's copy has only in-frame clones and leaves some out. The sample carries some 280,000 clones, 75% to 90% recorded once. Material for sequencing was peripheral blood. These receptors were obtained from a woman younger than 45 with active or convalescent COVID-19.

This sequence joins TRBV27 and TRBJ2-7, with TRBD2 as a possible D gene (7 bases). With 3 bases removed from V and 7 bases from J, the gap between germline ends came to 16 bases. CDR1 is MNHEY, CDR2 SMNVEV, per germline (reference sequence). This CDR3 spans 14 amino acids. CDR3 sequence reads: CASSLRGGPGEQYF. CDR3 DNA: TGTGCCAGCAGTTTGAGGGGGGGGCCTGGGGAGCAGTACTTC.

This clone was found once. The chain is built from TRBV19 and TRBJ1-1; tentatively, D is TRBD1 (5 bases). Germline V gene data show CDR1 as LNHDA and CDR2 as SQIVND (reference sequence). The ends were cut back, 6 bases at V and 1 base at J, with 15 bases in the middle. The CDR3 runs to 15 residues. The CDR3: CASSDSQKANTEAFF. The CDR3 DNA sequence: TGTGCCAGTAGCGACAGCCAAAAAGCGAACACTGAAGCTTTCTTT. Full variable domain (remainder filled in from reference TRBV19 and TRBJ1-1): DGGITQSPKYLFRKEGQNVTLSCEQNLNHDAMYWYRQDPGQGLRLIYYSQIVNDFQKGDIAEGYSVSREKKESFPLTVTSAQKNPTAFYLCASSDSQKANTEAFFGQGTRLTVV.

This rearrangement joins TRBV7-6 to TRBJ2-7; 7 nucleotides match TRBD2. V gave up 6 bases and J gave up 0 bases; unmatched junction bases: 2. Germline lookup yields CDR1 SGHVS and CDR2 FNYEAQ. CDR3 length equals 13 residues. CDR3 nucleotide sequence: TGTGCCAGCAGTCCTAGCGGCTCCTACGAGCAGTACTTC. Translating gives CASSPSGSYEQYF.

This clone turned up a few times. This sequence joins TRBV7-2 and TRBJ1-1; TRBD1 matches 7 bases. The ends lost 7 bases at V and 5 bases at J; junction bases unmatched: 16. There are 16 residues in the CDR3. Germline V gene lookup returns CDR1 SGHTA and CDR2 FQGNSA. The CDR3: CASIPKEGARGTEAFF. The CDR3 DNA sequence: TGTGCCAGCATCCCAAAGGAGGGGGCGCGAGGAACTGAAGCTTTCTTT.

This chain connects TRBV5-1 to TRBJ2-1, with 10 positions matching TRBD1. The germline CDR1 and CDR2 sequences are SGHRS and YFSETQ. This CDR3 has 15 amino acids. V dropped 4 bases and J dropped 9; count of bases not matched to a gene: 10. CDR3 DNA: TGCGCCAGCAGCCACGGGACAGGGGAAGGGGGTGAGCAGTTCTTC. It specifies CASSHGTGEGGEQFF.

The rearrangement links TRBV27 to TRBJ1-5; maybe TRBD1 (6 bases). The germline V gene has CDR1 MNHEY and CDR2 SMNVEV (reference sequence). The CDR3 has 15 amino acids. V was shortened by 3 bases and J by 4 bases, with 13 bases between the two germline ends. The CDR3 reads CASSFGGGGNQPQHF. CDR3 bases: TGTGCCAGCAGTTTCGGGGGAGGGGGAAATCAGCCCCAGCATTTT.

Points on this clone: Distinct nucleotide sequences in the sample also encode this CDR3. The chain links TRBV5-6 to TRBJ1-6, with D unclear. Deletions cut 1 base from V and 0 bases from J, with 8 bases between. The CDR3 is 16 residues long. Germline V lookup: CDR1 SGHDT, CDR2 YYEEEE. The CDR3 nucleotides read TGTGCCAGCAGCTTGTCCGGGAGCTCCTATAATTCACCCCTCCACTTT. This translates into CASSLSGSSYNSPLHF.

This chain's CDR3 is CASSVGAGENIQYF. CDR3 coding DNA: TGTGCCAGCAGCGTAGGGGCAGGGGAAAACATTCAGTACTTC. V is TRBV9 and J is TRBJ2-4; maybe TRBD1 (6 bases). This CDR3 region has 14 residues. Trimming removed 0 bases from V and 5 bases from J, with 9 bases in between. Per the germline V gene, CDR1 is SGDLS and CDR2 is YYNGEE.

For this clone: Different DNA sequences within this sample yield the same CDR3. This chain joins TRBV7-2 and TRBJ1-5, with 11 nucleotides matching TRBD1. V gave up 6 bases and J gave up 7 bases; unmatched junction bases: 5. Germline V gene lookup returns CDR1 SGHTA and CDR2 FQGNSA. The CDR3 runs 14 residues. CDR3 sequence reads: CASSPGTGGQPQHF. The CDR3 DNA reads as TGTGCCAGCAGTCCCGGGACAGGGGGACAGCCCCAGCATTTT.

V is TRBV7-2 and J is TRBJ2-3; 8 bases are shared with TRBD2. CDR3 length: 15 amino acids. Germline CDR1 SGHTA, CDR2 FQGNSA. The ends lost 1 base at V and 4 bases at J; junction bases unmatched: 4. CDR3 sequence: CASSLVPGGSDTQYF. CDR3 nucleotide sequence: TGTGCCAGCAGCTTAGTCCCGGGGGGGTCAGATACGCAGTATTTT.

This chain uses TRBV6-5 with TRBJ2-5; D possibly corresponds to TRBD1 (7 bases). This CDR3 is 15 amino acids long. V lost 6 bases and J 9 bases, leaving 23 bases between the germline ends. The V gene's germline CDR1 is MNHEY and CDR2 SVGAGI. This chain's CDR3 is CASSAGQLTFKSQYF. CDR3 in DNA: TGTGCCAGCAGCGCGGGACAGTTAACTTTCAAGTCCCAGTACTTC.

This chain's CDR3 is CASSLTPAGYNEQFF. The CDR3 DNA sequence: TGTGCCAGCAGCTTAACTCCCGCGGGATACAATGAGCAGTTCTTC. The rearrangement uses TRBV7-3 and TRBJ2-1; maybe TRBD2 (6 bases). The ends were cut back, 0 bases at V and 4 bases at J, with 10 bases in the middle. The CDR3 spans 15 residues. Germline V gene data show CDR1 as SGHTA and CDR2 as FQGTGA.

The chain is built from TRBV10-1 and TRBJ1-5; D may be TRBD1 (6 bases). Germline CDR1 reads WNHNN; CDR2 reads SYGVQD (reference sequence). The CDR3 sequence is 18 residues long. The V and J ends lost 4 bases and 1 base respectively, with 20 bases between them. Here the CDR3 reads CASSVSRTDPLSNQPQHF. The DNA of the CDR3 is TGCGCCAGCAGTGTGAGCCGGACAGACCCCCTGAGCAATCAGCCCCAGCATTTT.

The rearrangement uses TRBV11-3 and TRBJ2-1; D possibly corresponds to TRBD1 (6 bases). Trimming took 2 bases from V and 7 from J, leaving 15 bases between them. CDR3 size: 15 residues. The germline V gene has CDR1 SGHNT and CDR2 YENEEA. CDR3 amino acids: CASSLQQGEGNEQFF. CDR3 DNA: TGTGCCAGCAGCTTACAACAGGGAGAAGGGAATGAGCAGTTCTTC.

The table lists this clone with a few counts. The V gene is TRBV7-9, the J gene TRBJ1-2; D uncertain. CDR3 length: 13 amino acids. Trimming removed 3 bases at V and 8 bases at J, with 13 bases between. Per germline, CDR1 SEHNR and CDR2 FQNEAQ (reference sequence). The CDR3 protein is CASSFAEARGYTF. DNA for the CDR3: TGTGCCAGCAGCTTCGCGGAGGCTCGAGGCTACACCTTC.

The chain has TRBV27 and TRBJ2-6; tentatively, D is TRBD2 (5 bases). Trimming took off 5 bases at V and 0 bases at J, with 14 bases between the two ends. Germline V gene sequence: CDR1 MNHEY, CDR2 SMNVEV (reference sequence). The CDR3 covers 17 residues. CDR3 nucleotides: TGTGCCAGCAGTGCGAGACTACCCCTCTCTGGGGCCAACGTCCTGACTTTC. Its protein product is CASSARLPLSGANVLTF. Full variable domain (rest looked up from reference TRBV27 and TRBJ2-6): EAQVTQNPRYLITVTGKKLTVTCSQNMNHEYMSWYRQDPGLGLRQIYYSMNVEVTDKGDVPEGYKVSRKEKRNFPLILESPSPNQTSLYFCASSARLPLSGANVLTFGAGSRLTVL.

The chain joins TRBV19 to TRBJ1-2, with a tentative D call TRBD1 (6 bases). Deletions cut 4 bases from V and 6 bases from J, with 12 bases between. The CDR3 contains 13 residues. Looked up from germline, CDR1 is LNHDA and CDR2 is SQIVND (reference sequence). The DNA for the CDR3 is TGTGCCAGTAGTACGATGGACAGACATGGCTACACCTTC. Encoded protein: CASSTMDRHGYTF. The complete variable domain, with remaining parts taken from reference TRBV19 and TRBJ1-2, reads DGGITQSPKYLFRKEGQNVTLSCEQNLNHDAMYWYRQDPGQGLRLIYYSQIVNDFQKGDIAEGYSVSREKKESFPLTVTSAQKNPTAFYLCASSTMDRHGYTFGSGTRLTVV.

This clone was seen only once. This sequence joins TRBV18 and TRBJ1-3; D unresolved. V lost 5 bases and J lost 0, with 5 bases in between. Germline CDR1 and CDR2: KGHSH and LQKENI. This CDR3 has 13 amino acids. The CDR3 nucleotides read TGTGCCAGCTCAGGGAGCTCTGGAAACACCATATATTTT. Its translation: CASSGSSGNTIYF.

CDR3 region: CAWSEGQINEKLFF. CDR3 DNA: TGTGCCTGGAGTGAGGGACAGATAAATGAAAAACTGTTTTTT. The chain links TRBV30 to TRBJ1-4; TRBD1 agrees at 7 bases. V trimming: 1 base; J trimming: 5 bases; junction bases outside the gene matches: 4. Per the germline V gene, CDR1 is GTSNPN and CDR2 is SVGIG (reference sequence). The CDR3 extends over 14 amino acids.

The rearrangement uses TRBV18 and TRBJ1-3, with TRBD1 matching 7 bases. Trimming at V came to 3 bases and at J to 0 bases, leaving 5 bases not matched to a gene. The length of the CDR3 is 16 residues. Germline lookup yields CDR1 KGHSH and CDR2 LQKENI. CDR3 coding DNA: TGTGCCAGCTCACCGGGGGACAGTTTCTCTGGAAACACCATATATTTT. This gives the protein CASSPGDSFSGNTIYF.

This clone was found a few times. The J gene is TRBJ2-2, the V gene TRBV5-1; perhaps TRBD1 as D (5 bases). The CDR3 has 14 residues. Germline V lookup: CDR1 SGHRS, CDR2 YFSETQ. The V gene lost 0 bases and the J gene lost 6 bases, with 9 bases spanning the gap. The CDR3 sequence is CASSLATQAGELFF. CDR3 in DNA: TGCGCCAGCAGCTTGGCCACACAGGCCGGGGAGCTGTTTTTT.

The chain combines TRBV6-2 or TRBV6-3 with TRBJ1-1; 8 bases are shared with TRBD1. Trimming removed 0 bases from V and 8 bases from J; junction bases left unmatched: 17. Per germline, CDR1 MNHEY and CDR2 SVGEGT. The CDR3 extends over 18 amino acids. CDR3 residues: CASSYSPSDRGRHGEAFF. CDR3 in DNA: TGTGCCAGCAGTTACTCGCCCTCTGACAGGGGCCGCCACGGGGAAGCTTTCTTT.

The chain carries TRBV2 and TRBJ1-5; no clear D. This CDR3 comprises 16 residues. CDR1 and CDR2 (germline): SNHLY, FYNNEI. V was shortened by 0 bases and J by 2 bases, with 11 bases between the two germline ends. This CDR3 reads CASSEARLAGNQPQHF. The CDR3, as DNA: TGTGCCAGCAGTGAAGCGAGGCTGGCGGGCAATCAGCCCCAGCATTTT.

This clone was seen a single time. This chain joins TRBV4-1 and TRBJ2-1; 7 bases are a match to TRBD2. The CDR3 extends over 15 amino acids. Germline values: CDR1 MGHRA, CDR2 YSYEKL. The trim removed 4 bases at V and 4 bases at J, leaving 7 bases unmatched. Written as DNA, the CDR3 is TGCGCCAGCAGCCGACTAGCATATGCATACAATGAGCAGTTCTTC. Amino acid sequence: CASSRLAYAYNEQFF.

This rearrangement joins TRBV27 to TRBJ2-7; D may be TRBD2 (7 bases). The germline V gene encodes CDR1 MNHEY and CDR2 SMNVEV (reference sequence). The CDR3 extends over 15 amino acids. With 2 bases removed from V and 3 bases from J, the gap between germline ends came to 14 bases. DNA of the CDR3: TGTGCCAGCAGTTTAAGGGCGGGGGCCTTCTACGAGCAGTACTTC. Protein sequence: CASSLRAGAFYEQYF.

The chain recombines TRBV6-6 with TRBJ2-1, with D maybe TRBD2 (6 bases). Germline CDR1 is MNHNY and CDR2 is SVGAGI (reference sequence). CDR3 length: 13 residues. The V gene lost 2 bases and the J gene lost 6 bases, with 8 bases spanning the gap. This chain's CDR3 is CASSYRDFNEQFF. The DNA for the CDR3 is TGTGCCAGCAGTTACCGGGACTTCAATGAGCAGTTCTTC.

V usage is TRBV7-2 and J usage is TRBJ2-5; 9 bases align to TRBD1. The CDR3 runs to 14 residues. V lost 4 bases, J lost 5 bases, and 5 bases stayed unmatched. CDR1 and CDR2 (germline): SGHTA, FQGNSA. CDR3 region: CASSYDRGKETQYF. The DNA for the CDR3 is TGTGCCAGCAGCTACGACAGGGGGAAGGAGACCCAGTACTTC.

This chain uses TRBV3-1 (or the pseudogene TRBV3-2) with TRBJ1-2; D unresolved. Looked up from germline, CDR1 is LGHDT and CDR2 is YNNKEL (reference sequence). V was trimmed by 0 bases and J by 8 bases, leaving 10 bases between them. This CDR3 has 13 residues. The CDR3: CASSQDRGSGYTF. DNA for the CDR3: TGTGCCAGCAGCCAAGATCGCGGCTCGGGCTACACCTTC.

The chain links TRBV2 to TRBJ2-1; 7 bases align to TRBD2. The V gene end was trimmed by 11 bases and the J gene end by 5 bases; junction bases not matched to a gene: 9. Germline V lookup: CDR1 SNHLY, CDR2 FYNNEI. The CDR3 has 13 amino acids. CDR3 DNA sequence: TGTGCCGGAGGACTAGTTATAGACAATGAGCAGTTCTTC. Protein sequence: CAGGLVIDNEQFF. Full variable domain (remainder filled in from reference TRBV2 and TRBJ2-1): EPEVTQTPSHQVTQMGQEVILRCVPISNHLYFYWYRQILGQKVEFLVSFYNNEISEKSEIFDDQFSVERPDGSNFTLKIRSTKLEDSAMYFCAGGLVIDNEQFFGPGTRLTVL.